This entry lists 23 T cell receptor beta chains sequenced from one sample in a study of blood T cell repertoires in COVID-19. The data were produced by immunoSEQ multiplex PCR, yet TCRdb's version contains in-frame clones alone and is incomplete. The data contain hundreds of thousands of clones, approximately 86% of them singletons. The specimen was PBMCs or T cells enriched from blood (not recorded which). The receptors were gathered from a woman in her forties or fifties who had recovered from COVID-19.

The rearrangement joins TRBV24-1 to TRBJ2-1, with 8 bases lining up with TRBD2. J was trimmed by 7 bases and V by 6 bases; bases with no gene match: 4. The germline gives CDR1 KGHDR, CDR2 SFDVKD. The CDR3 totals 13 residues. The CDR3 DNA sequence: TGTGCCACCAGTCGGTCTAGCGGGAATGAGCAGTTCTTC. This sequence encodes CATSRSSGNEQFF.

The V and J genes are TRBV4-2 and TRBJ1-4; 7 positions match TRBD1. The germline V gene encodes CDR1 LGHNA and CDR2 YNFKEQ. V was pared by 2 bases and J by 7 bases, with 13 bases of the junction left unmatched. The CDR3 totals 17 residues. The DNA for the CDR3 is TGTGCCAGCAGCCAATTACCCCCAGGGGACAGCACTGAAAAACTGTTTTTT. Amino acid sequence: CASSQLPPGDSTEKLFF.

The chain has TRBV7-9 and TRBJ1-1; D unclear. This CDR3 comprises 14 residues. Germline V lookup: CDR1 SEHNR, CDR2 FQNEAQ (reference sequence). Trimming pared 1 base from V and 1 base from J, leaving 7 bases between. The CDR3 DNA follows: TGTGCCAGCAGCTTAGGGCAGTCGAACACTGAAGCTTTCTTT. It specifies CASSLGQSNTEAFF.

The chain joins TRBV30 to TRBJ2-7; the D is unclear. Trimming stripped 2 bases from V and 3 bases from J, with 5 bases between. The germline V gene has CDR1 GTSNPN and CDR2 SVGIG (reference sequence). The CDR3 loop spans 11 amino acids. CDR3 DNA sequence: TGTGCCTGGAGTACACACTACGAGCAGTACTTC. It is translated as CAWSTHYEQYF.

The chain carries TRBV7-2 and TRBJ1-2; D unresolved. The V end was cut by 5 bases, the J end by 7 bases, with 20 bases between. Germline-derived CDR1 and CDR2 are SGHTA and FQGNSA. This CDR3 is 15 amino acids long. CDR3: CASSLTGRGLSGYTF. For the CDR3, the DNA is TGTGCCAGCAGCCTAACCGGACGCGGGCTCTCTGGCTACACCTTC. Full variable domain (rest looked up from reference TRBV7-2 and TRBJ1-2): GAGVSQSPSNKVTEKGKDVELRCDPISGHTALYWYRQSLGQGLEFLIYFQGNSAPDKSGLPSDRFSAERTGGSVSTLTIQRTQQEDSAVYLCASSLTGRGLSGYTFGSGTRLTVV.

This rearrangement joins TRBV14 to TRBJ1-4, with TRBD1 as a possible D gene (5 bases). Trimming pared 1 base from V and 3 bases from J, leaving 12 bases between. Germline loops: CDR1 SGHDN, CDR2 FVKESK. The CDR3 is 16 amino acids. DNA for the CDR3: TGTGCCAGCAGCCAAGGACAGTCTGTAGCTAATGAAAAACTGTTTTTT. Encoded protein: CASSQGQSVANEKLFF.

CDR3 in DNA: TGTGCCAGCGCTCCGTGGCAGGGTCTAGGTGGGGCCAACGTCCTGACTTTC. This codes for CASAPWQGLGGANVLTF. The V and J genes are TRBV9 and TRBJ2-6, with D possibly TRBD1 on 5 matching bases. V was shortened by 7 bases and J by 3 bases, with 20 bases between the two germline ends. Germline V lookup: CDR1 SGDLS, CDR2 YYNGEE. The length of the CDR3 is 17 residues.

V and J are TRBV12-3 or TRBV12-4 and TRBJ2-1, with TRBD1 matching over 9 bases. The V gene end was trimmed by 4 bases and the J gene end by 8 bases; junction bases not matched to a gene: 3. CDR3 size: 13 residues. This CDR3 reads CASSWGQGDEQFF. The CDR3 bases are TGTGCCAGCAGTTGGGGACAGGGTGATGAGCAGTTCTTC.

This chain links TRBV5-1 with TRBJ2-7; 9 bases agree with TRBD2. Germline V lookup: CDR1 SGHRS, CDR2 YFSETQ. The CDR3 extends over 14 amino acids. The V gene end was trimmed by 5 bases and the J gene end by 2 bases; junction bases not matched to a gene: 5. Written as DNA, the CDR3 is TGCGCCAGCAGAGCCCTAGCGGGGACCTACGAGCAGTACTTC. The encoded protein is CASRALAGTYEQYF.

The V and J genes are TRBV5-4 and TRBJ2-2; 7 nucleotides match TRBD2. V shed 0 bases, J shed 3 bases, and the junction held 2 bases outside the gene matches. Germline lookup yields CDR1 SGHNT and CDR2 YYREEE (reference sequence). The CDR3 spans 15 residues. The CDR3 DNA is TGTGCCAGCAGCTTGGGAGCGGGGTACACCGGGGAGCTGTTTTTT. Translated: CASSLGAGYTGELFF.

About this clone: Within the sample, other DNA sequences also encode this same CDR3. CDR3 sequence reads: CASSSRDSGNTIYF. The CDR3 DNA is TGTGCCAGCAGCTCCCGGGACAGCGGAAACACCATATATTTT. The gene calls are TRBV7-2 and TRBJ1-3; TRBD1 matches 7 bases. Germline V gene sequence: CDR1 SGHTA, CDR2 FQGNSA. There are 14 residues in the CDR3. The V gene end was trimmed by 4 bases and the J gene end by 4 bases; junction bases not matched to a gene: 4.

The chain has TRBV3-1 (or the pseudogene TRBV3-2) and TRBJ2-1; D gene ambiguous. This CDR3 has 12 residues. V was cut by 6 bases and J by 9 bases, with 12 bases left in between. Germline CDR1 and CDR2: LGHDT and YNNKEL (reference sequence). CDR3 sequence (DNA): TGTGCCAGCAGTCGCAGCGTATCTGAGCAGTTCTTC. As protein: CASSRSVSEQFF.

The rearrangement uses TRBV7-9 and TRBJ2-1, with TRBD2 identical over 11 bases. Germline V gene data show CDR1 as SEHNR and CDR2 as FQNEAQ (reference sequence). The CDR3 consists of 15 residues. V trimming: 5 bases; J trimming: 4 bases; junction bases outside the gene matches: 4. The CDR3 DNA reads TGTGCCAGCAGCGAGGGACTAGCGGAATACAATGAGCAGTTCTTC. Translated, it gives CASSEGLAEYNEQFF.

The chain links TRBV7-9 to TRBJ2-7, with D tentatively TRBD2 (6 bases). Germline CDR1 reads SEHNR; CDR2 reads FQNEAQ (reference sequence). Trimming shortened V by 5 bases and J by 7 bases, and 18 bases separated the two germline ends. This CDR3 comprises 14 residues. The CDR3 DNA reads as TGTGCCAGCAGCCAACAAATCCTAGCGTCTGAGCAGTACTTC. This gives the protein CASSQQILASEQYF.

This sequence joins TRBV12-5 and TRBJ1-4; maybe TRBD1 (6 bases). The CDR3 sequence is 17 residues long. CDR1 is LGHNT, CDR2 FRNRAP, per germline. V lost 6 bases, J lost 0 bases, and 17 bases lay in between. CDR3: CASGFFTGTSTNEKLFF. In DNA form, the CDR3 reads TGTGCTAGTGGCTTTTTTACAGGGACCTCAACTAATGAAAAACTGTTTTTT.

The V call is TRBV28, the J call TRBJ1-4; D is possibly TRBD1 (6 bases). CDR3 length equals 14 residues. Deletions cut 6 bases from V and 6 bases from J, with 14 bases between. Germline V gives CDR1 MDHEN, CDR2 SYDVKM. DNA for the CDR3: TGTGCCAGCAGCTACCGAGGGGGTCATGAAAAACTGTTTTTT. Protein product: CASSYRGGHEKLFF.

Here the CDR3 reads CASSPRGGLYNSPLHF. The CDR3 DNA is TGTGCCAGCAGCCCCCGTGGGGGGTTATACAATTCACCCCTCCACTTT. The chain joins TRBV6-2 or TRBV6-3 to TRBJ1-6; D might be TRBD1 (5 bases). V lost 6 bases and J 7 bases, leaving 19 bases between the germline ends. Looked up from germline, CDR1 is MNHEY and CDR2 is SVGEGT. The CDR3 covers 16 residues.

The genes are TRBV5-1 and TRBJ1-2; 8 bases fit TRBD1. The CDR3 spans 13 residues. After removal of 4 bases from V and 4 bases from J, the junction contained 3 bases not matched to a gene. Germline CDR1 is SGHRS and CDR2 is YFSETQ. The CDR3 nucleotides are TGCGCCAGCAGCGTCGGGACAGGCTATGGCTACACCTTC. It specifies CASSVGTGYGYTF.

V is TRBV29-1 and J is TRBJ2-7; D might be TRBD1 (6 bases). The CDR3 has 14 residues. With 6 bases removed from V and 7 bases from J, the gap between germline ends came to 22 bases. Per the germline V gene, CDR1 is SQVTM and CDR2 is ANQGSEA. CDR3 in DNA: TGCAGCGTGGCTTACAGGGACCCTCGGGGTGAGCAGTACTTC. Residues: CSVAYRDPRGEQYF.

Worth noting for this clone: A read error may produce the germline difference seen at one junction end. This chain links TRBV5-1 with TRBJ2-7; a possible D gene is TRBD2 (6 bases). CDR3 length: 14 amino acids. CDR1 and CDR2 (germline): SGHRS, YFSETQ. The CDR3 nucleotides read TGCGCCAGCAGCTTAGGAGGGTCGACCTACGAGCAATACTTC. Its protein product is CASSLGGSTYEQYF.

This clone has a single count. This chain links TRBV7-2 with TRBJ2-5, with TRBD2 identical over 7 bases. The CDR3 has 16 residues. Germline V lookup: CDR1 SGHTA, CDR2 FQGNSA. The V segment lost 2 bases and the J segment 2 bases; nucleotides outside the gene matches: 8. The CDR3, as DNA: TGTGCCAGCAGCTTATTTACGTCAGCGGGACAAGAGACCCAGTACTTC. Amino acid sequence: CASSLFTSAGQETQYF.

V is TRBV7-2 and J is TRBJ1-4, with D maybe TRBD1 (6 bases). Per germline, CDR1 SGHTA and CDR2 FQGNSA. The germline V and J ends were trimmed by 5 bases and 8 bases, with 12 bases remaining between them. CDR3 size: 13 residues. Written as DNA, the CDR3 is TGTGCCAGCAGCCTCGACAGGCCCGAAAAACTGTTTTTT. Translation gives CASSLDRPEKLFF.

The CDR3 bases are TGTGCCAGCAGTTTACCCCTCTCGACTAGCGGATATAACACCGGGGAGCTGTTTTTT. This gives the protein CASSLPLSTSGYNTGELFF. This sequence joins TRBV28 and TRBJ2-2, with 9 positions matching TRBD2. This CDR3 is 19 amino acids long. V lost 2 bases and J lost 2; bases outside the gene matches: 12. CDR1 is MDHEN and CDR2 is SYDVKM in the germline V gene.